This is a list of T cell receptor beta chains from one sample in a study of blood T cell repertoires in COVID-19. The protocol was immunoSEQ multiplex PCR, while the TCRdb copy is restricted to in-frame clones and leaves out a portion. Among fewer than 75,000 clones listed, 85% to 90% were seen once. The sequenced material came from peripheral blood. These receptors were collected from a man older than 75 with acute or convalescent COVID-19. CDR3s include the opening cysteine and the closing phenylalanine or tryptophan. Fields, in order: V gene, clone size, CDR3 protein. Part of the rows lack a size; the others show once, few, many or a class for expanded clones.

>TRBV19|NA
CASSIGTGQTQATEAFF
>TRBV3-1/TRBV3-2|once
CASSGGQGIRNTIYF
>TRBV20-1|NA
CSASPGTGVGDYGYTF
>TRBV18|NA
CASSPPWGQGAPNTEAFF
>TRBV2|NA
CASSEGVAGGLGETQYF
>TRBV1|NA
CTSSQESIGTTYMAKNIQYF
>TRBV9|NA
CASSVQVSNYGYTF
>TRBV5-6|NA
CASSLRDNEQYF
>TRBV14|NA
CASRRTGGTEAFF
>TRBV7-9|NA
CASSFGQGARGTIYF
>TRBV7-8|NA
CASSLAQGGVNQPQHF
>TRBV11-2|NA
CASSSGQGVIQYF
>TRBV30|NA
CAWTGGMNEKLFF
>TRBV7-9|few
CASSNLAGGTDTQYF